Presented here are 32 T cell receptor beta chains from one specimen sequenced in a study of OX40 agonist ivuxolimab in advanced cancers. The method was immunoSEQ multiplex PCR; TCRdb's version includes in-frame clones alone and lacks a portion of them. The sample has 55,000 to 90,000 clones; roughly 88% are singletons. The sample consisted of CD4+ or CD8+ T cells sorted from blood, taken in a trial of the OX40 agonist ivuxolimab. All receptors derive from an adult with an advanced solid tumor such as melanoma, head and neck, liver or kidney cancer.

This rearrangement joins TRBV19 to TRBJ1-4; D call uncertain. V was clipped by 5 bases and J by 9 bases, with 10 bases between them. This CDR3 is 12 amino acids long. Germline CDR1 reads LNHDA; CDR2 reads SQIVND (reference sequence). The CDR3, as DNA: TGTGCCAGTAGTTCTGAACTCAAAAAACTGTTTTTT. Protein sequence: CASSSELKKLFF.

CDR3 residues: CASSLSGRETQYF. CDR3 nucleotide sequence: TGTGCCAGCAGTTTATCAGGGAGAGAGACCCAGTACTTC. The rearrangement uses TRBV27 and TRBJ2-5; possible D gene TRBD2, 5 bases. Per germline, CDR1 MNHEY and CDR2 SMNVEV (reference sequence). The CDR3 spans 13 residues. Trimming took 0 bases from V and 4 from J, leaving 6 bases between them.

The CDR3 here is CASSSGRGRGGYTF. CDR3 nucleotide sequence: TGTGCCAGCAGTTCTGGCAGGGGGCGGGGTGGCTACACCTTC. V gene TRBV28 combines with J gene TRBJ1-2, with TRBD1 matching over 8 bases. Trimming cost V 4 bases and J 7 bases; bases outside gene matches: 8. The germline gives CDR1 MDHEN, CDR2 SYDVKM. The CDR3 contains 14 residues.

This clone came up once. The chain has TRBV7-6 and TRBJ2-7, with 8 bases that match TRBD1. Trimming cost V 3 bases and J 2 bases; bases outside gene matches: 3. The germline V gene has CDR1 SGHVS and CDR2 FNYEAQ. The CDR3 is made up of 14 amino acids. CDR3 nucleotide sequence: TGTGCCAGCAGCTTCGGGGACAGGACCTACGAGCAGTACTTC. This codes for CASSFGDRTYEQYF.

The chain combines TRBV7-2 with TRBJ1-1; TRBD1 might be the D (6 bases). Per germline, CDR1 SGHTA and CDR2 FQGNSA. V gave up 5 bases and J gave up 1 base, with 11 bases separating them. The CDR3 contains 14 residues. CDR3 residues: CASSPEGENTEAFF. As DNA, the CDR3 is TGTGCCAGCAGCCCCGAGGGGGAGAACACTGAAGCTTTCTTT.

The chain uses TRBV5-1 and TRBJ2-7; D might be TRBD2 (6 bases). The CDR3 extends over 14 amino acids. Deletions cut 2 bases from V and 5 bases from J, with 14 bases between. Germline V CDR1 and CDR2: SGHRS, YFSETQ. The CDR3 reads CASSFGGATDEQYF. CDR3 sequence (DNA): TGCGCCAGCAGCTTTGGAGGGGCCACCGACGAGCAGTACTTC.

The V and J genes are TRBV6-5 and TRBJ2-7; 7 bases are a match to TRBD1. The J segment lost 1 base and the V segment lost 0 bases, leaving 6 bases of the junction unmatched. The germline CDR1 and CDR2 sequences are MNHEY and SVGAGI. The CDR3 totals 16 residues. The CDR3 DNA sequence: TGTGCCAGCAGTTACTCGTTTCCAGGGGGTTCCTACGAGCAGTACTTC. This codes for CASSYSFPGGSYEQYF.

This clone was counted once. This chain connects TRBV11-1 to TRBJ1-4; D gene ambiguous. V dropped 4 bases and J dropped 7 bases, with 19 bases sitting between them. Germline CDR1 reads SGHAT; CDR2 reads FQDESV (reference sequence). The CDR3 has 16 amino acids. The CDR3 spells CASSYQQRGRGEKLFF. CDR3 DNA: TGTGCCAGCAGCTACCAGCAACGCGGACGTGGTGAAAAACTGTTTTTT.

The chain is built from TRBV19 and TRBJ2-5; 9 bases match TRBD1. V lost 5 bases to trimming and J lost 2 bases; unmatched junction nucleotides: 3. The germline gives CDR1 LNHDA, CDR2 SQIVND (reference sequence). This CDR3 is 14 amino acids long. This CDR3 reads CASSGGQGQETQYF. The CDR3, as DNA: TGTGCCAGTAGTGGAGGACAGGGGCAAGAGACCCAGTACTTC.

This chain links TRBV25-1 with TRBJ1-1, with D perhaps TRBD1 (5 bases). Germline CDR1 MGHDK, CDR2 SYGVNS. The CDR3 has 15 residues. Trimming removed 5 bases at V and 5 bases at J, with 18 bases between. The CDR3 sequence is CASSWAGSAGTEAFF. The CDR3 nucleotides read TGTGCCAGCAGTTGGGCAGGGTCGGCGGGGACTGAAGCTTTCTTT.

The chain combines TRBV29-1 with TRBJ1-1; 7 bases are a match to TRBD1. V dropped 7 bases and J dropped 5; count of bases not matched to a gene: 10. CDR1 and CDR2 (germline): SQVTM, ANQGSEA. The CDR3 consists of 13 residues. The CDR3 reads CSADRARGTEAFF. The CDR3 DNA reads TGCAGCGCCGACAGGGCCCGAGGTACTGAAGCTTTCTTT.

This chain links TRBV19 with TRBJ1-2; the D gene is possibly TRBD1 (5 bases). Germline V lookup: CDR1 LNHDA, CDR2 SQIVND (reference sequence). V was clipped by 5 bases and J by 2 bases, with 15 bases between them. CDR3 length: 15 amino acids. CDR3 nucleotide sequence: TGTGCCAGTAGTTCTTTTGCCGCAGGGAACTATGGCTACACCTTC. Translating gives CASSSFAAGNYGYTF.

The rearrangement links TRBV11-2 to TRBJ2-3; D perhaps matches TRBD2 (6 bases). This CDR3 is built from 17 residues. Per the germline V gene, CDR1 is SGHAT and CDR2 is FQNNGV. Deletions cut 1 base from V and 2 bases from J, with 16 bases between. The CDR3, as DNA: TGTGCCAGCAGCTTAGGCGGGGCCTTTCTAAACACAGATACGCAGTATTTT. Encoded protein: CASSLGGAFLNTDTQYF.

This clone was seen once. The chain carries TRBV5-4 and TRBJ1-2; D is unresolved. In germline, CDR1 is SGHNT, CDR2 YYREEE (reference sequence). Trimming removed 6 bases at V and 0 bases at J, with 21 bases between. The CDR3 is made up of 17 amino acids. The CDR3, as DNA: TGTGCCAGCATGGACGCCCCGCGGGCACAATCTAACTATGGCTACACCTTC. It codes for CASMDAPRAQSNYGYTF.

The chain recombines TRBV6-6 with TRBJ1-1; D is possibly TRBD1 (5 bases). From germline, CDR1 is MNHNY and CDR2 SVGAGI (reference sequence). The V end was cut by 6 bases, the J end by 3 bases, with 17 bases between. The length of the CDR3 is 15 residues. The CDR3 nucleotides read TGTGCCAGCAGATTTCCCGGCGGGGCGGACACTGAAGCTTTCTTT. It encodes CASRFPGGADTEAFF.

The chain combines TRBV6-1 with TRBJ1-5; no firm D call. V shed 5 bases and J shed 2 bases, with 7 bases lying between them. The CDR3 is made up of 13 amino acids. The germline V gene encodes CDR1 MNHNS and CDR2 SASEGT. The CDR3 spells CASSSEGNQPQHF. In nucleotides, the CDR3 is TGTGCCAGCAGTTCGGAAGGCAATCAGCCCCAGCATTTT.

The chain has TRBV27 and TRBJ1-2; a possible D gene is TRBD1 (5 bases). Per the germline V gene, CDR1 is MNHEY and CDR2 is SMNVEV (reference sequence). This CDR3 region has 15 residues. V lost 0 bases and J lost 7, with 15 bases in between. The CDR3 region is CASSLSLGTVGGYTF. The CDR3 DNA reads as TGTGCCAGCAGTTTATCTCTGGGGACCGTAGGTGGCTACACCTTC.

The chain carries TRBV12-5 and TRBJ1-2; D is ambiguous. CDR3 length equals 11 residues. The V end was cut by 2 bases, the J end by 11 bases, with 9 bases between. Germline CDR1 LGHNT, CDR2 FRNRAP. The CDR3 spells CASGLSPPYTF. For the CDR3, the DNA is TGTGCTAGTGGTTTGAGTCCCCCTTACACCTTC.

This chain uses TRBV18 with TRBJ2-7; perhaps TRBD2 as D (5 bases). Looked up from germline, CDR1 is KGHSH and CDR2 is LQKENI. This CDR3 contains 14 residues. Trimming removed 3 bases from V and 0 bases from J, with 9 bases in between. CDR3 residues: CASSPSGDSYEQYF. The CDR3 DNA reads TGTGCCAGCTCACCGAGCGGAGACTCCTACGAGCAGTACTTC.

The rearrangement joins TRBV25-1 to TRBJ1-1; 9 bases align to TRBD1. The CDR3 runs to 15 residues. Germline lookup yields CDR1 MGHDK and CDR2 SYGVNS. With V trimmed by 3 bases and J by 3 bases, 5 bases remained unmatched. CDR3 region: CASSDPTGGDTEAFF. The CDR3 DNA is TGTGCCAGCAGTGATCCGACAGGGGGTGACACTGAAGCTTTCTTT.

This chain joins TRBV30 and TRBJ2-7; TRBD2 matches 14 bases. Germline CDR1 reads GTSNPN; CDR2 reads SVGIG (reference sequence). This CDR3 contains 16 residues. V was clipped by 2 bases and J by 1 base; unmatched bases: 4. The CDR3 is CAWSPGLAGGSYEQYF. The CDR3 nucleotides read TGTGCCTGGAGTCCCGGACTAGCGGGGGGATCCTACGAGCAGTACTTC.

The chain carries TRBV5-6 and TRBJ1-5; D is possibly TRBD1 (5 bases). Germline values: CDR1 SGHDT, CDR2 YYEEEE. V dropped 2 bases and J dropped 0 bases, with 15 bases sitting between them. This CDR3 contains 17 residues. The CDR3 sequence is CASSFARRGVSNQPQHF. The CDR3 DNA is TGTGCCAGCAGCTTTGCCCGTCGGGGGGTTAGCAATCAGCCCCAGCATTTT.

DNA of the CDR3: TGTGCCAGCAGCCAAGGCCGGGAAAAACTGTTTTTT. It specifies CASSQGREKLFF. V is TRBV14 and J is TRBJ1-4; D is undetermined. This CDR3 has 12 amino acids. Germline loops: CDR1 SGHDN, CDR2 FVKESK. V lost 1 base to trimming and J lost 8 bases, with 5 bases between them.

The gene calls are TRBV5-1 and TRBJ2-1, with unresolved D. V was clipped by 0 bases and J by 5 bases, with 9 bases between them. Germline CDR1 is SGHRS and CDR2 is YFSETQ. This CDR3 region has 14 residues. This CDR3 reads CASSLANLDNEQFF. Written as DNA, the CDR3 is TGCGCCAGCAGCTTGGCCAATTTGGACAATGAGCAGTTCTTC. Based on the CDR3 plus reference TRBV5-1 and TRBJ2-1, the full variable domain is KAGVTQTPRYLIKTRGQQVTLSCSPISGHRSVSWYQQTPGQGLQFLFEYFSETQRNKGNFPGRFSGRQFSNSRSEMNVSTLELGDSALYLCASSLANLDNEQFFGPGTRLTVL.

CDR3 sequence reads: CASSPPGQGTDTQYF. CDR3 bases: TGTGCCAGCAGCCCCCCCGGACAGGGAACGGATACGCAGTATTTT. This chain uses TRBV5-4 with TRBJ2-3; the match to TRBD1 covers 8 bases. This CDR3 region has 15 residues. CDR1 is SGHNT and CDR2 is YYREEE in the germline V gene (reference sequence). Trimming at V came to 4 bases and at J to 6 bases, leaving 10 bases not matched to a gene. The full variable domain, rest sourced from reference TRBV5-4 and TRBJ2-3, is ETGVTQSPTHLIKTRGQQVTLRCSSQSGHNTVSWYQQALGQGPQFIFQYYREEENGRGNFPPRFSGLQFPNYSSELNVNALELDDSALYLCASSPPGQGTDTQYFGPGTRLTVL.

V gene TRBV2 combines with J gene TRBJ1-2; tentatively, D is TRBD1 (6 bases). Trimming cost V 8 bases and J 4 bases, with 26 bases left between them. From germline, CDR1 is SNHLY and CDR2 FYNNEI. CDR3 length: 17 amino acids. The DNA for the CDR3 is TGTGCCAGCGGGGTGGGGGCGCGGTCCTCGGGCGGCTATGGCTACACCTTC. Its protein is CASGVGARSSGGYGYTF. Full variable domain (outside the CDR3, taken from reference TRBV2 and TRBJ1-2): EPEVTQTPSHQVTQMGQEVILRCVPISNHLYFYWYRQILGQKVEFLVSFYNNEISEKSEIFDDQFSVERPDGSNFTLKIRSTKLEDSAMYFCASGVGARSSGGYGYTFGSGTRLTVV.

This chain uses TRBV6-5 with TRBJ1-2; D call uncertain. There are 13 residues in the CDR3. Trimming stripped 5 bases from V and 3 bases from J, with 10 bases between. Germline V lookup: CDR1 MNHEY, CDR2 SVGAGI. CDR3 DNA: TGTGCCAGCAGTAAAGGGCCTCACTATGGCTACACCTTC. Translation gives CASSKGPHYGYTF.

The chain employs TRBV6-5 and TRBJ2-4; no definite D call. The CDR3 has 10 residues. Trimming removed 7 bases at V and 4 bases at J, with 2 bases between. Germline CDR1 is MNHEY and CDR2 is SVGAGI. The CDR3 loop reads CASIKNIQYF. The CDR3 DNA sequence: TGTGCCAGCATTAAAAACATTCAGTACTTC.

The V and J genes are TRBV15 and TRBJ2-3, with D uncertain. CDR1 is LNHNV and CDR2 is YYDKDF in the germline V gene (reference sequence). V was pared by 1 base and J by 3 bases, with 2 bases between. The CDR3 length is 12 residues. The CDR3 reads CATSRGTDTQYF. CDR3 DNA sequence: TGTGCCACCAGCAGAGGGACAGATACGCAGTATTTT.

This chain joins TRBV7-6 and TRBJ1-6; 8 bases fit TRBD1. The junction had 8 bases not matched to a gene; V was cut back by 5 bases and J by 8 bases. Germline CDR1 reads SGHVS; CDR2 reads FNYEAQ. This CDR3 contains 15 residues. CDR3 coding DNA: TGTGCCAGCAGCCATGCCCAGGGGGCTGATTCACCCCTCCACTTT. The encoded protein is CASSHAQGADSPLHF.

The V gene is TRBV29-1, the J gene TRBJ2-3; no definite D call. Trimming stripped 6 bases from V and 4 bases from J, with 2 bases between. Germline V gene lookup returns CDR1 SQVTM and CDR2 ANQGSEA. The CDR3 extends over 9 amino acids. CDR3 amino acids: CSVPDTQYF. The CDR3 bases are TGCAGCGTCCCAGATACGCAGTATTTT.

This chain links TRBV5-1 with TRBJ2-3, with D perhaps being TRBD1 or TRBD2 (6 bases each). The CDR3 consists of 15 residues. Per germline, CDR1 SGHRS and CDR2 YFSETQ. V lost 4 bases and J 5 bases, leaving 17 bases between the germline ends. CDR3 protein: CASSLTRRGIDTQYF. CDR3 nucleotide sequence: TGCGCCAGCAGCCTGACTAGAAGGGGGATAGATACGCAGTATTTT.